Here is one TCR beta chain with its context. Its specificity is not known. The data originate from a study of T cell responses to AZD1222 COVID-19 vaccine. The study, taken as a whole, reports: No repertoire was sampled before or during the peak T cell response, only after it. It was only a handful of AZD1222 recipients who were seropositive at baseline.

Germline values: CDR1 SGHNT, CDR2 YENEEA. V gave up 8 bases and J gave up 0 bases, with 4 bases separating them. This CDR3 comprises 12 residues. The data were produced by immunoSEQ multiplex PCR, yet TCRdb's version contains in-frame clones alone and is incomplete. The repertoire holds around 200,000 clones, with around nine tenths as singletons. The chain is built from TRBV11-3 and TRBJ2-2; D uncertain. This TCR came from an adult in good health. Sequences were derived from peripheral blood, sampled on day 0 of AZD1222 vaccination. The CDR3 DNA reads as TGTGCCAGCCGCTCGAACACCGGGGAGCTGTTTTTT. Residues: CASRSNTGELFF.